This note documents a single TCR beta chain sequence. V was clipped by 7 bases and J by 0 bases, with 9 bases between them. The CDR3 consists of 14 residues. Germline lookup yields CDR1 SNHLY and CDR2 FYNNEI. These data belong to a study of PD-1 blockade in classical Hodgkin lymphoma. Time point meaning: newly diagnosed, previously untreated cHL patient sample. Magnetic negative selection served to purify CD4+ T cells out of PBMCs that had been thawed. This table comes from immunoSEQ multiplex PCR, and its TCRdb copy is limited to in-frame clones, with some not included. The data contain about 35,000 clones, roughly 89% of them seen just once; the ten biggest clones take up under 0.25%.

The V and J genes are TRBV2 and TRBJ1-4; D gene uncertain. Sample: CD4+ T cells from blood. The origin of this receptor is a human donor with classical Hodgkin lymphoma. CDR3 amino acids: CASISTATNEKLFF. CDR3 coding DNA: TGTGCCAGCATATCGACTGCAACTAATGAAAAACTGTTTTTT.